One sample yielded the 30 T cell receptor beta chains listed below, sequenced in a study of blood T cell repertoires in COVID-19. Produced via immunoSEQ multiplex PCR; TCRdb's table is partial and in-frame only. The data contain tens of thousands of clones, around 86% of them singletons. Sequences were obtained from peripheral blood. All receptors come from a human donor in a cohort sampled during active COVID-19.

The chain joins TRBV3-1 (or the pseudogene TRBV3-2) to TRBJ2-1; TRBD2 is a possible D gene (6 bases). Trimming left V 7 bases short and J 7 bases short, with 17 bases between. This CDR3 region has 14 residues. Looked up from germline, CDR1 is LGHDT and CDR2 is YNNKEL (reference sequence). The DNA for the CDR3 is TGTGCCAGCACCCGGGGGACCGGAGGGAATGAGCAGTTCTTC. Amino acids: CASTRGTGGNEQFF.

The CDR3 protein is CSVGDRANEKLFF. The CDR3 nucleotides are TGCAGCGTCGGGGACAGAGCTAATGAAAAACTGTTTTTT. V usage is TRBV29-1 and J usage is TRBJ1-4; TRBD1 matches 7 bases. V trimming: 6 bases; J trimming: 3 bases; junction bases outside the gene matches: 4. This CDR3 spans 13 amino acids. Germline values: CDR1 SQVTM, CDR2 ANQGSEA.

This chain links TRBV7-2 with TRBJ2-7, with D perhaps matching TRBD2 (5 bases). The CDR3 extends over 14 amino acids. In germline, CDR1 is SGHTA, CDR2 FQGNSA. The V and J ends lost 7 bases and 7 bases respectively, with 20 bases between them. This chain's CDR3 is CASTHEGLLMEQYF. The CDR3 DNA reads TGTGCCAGCACCCACGAGGGTTTATTGATGGAGCAGTACTTC.

This clone appeared a single time. The chain is built from TRBV5-4 and TRBJ1-3; 8 bases line up with TRBD1. The CDR3 is 15 residues long. Germline V gives CDR1 SGHNT, CDR2 YYREEE (reference sequence). Germline trimming cut 2 bases from V and 4 bases from J; bases unmatched to any gene: 5. The CDR3 DNA reads TGTGCCAGCAGCTTCCAGGACAGGGCGGGAAACACCATATATTTT. This encodes CASSFQDRAGNTIYF.

This chain uses TRBV5-1 with TRBJ2-2; TRBD1 matches at 10 bases. This CDR3 region has 15 residues. In germline, CDR1 is SGHRS, CDR2 YFSETQ. The ends lost 4 bases at V and 6 bases at J; junction bases unmatched: 6. The CDR3, as DNA: TGCGCCAGCAGCCAGGGACAGGGGCCGGCCGGGGAGCTGTTTTTT. Translation gives CASSQGQGPAGELFF.

This chain links TRBV29-1 with TRBJ2-3; the match to TRBD2 covers 9 bases. In germline, CDR1 is SQVTM, CDR2 ANQGSEA. This CDR3 comprises 15 residues. Trimming cost V 4 bases and J 5 bases; bases outside gene matches: 10. The CDR3 spells CSVAPGTSRGDTQYF. DNA of the CDR3: TGCAGCGTTGCCCCTGGGACTAGCCGCGGAGATACGCAGTATTTT.

This chain joins TRBV2 and TRBJ2-7; D is unresolved. Looked up from germline, CDR1 is SNHLY and CDR2 is FYNNEI. V lost 4 bases, J lost 3 bases, and 7 bases lay in between. The CDR3 is 12 amino acids. The CDR3 here is CASSGTSYEQYF. The CDR3 nucleotides read TGTGCCAGCAGTGGTACCAGCTACGAGCAGTACTTC.

V gene TRBV7-3 combines with J gene TRBJ2-5, with 7 bases matching TRBD1. The J segment lost 2 bases and the V segment lost 5 bases, leaving 5 bases of the junction unmatched. Germline CDR1 and CDR2: SGHTA and FQGTGA. This CDR3 spans 14 amino acids. CDR3 in DNA: TGTGCCAGCAGCCCGGGGACAGCACAAGAGACCCAGTACTTC. It translates to CASSPGTAQETQYF.

The rearrangement links TRBV7-9 to TRBJ2-4, with D possibly TRBD1 on 6 matching bases. From germline, CDR1 is SEHNR and CDR2 FQNEAQ (reference sequence). This CDR3 contains 15 residues. The V gene lost 5 bases and the J gene lost 0 bases, with 11 bases spanning the gap. CDR3 DNA: TGTGCCAGCAGCGCCACAGGGCTAGCCAAAAACATTCAGTACTTC. This codes for CASSATGLAKNIQYF.

The V gene is TRBV7-8, the J gene TRBJ1-2; no reliable D call. The CDR3 totals 13 residues. In germline, CDR1 is SGHVS, CDR2 FQNEAQ. Trimming removed 5 bases from V and 7 bases from J, with 14 bases in between. This chain's CDR3 is CASSPVESGGYTF. In DNA form, the CDR3 reads TGTGCCAGCAGCCCTGTCGAGTCGGGTGGCTACACCTTC.

The chain uses TRBV2 and TRBJ2-1; TRBD1 agrees at 11 bases. This CDR3 comprises 20 residues. The J segment lost 3 bases and the V segment lost 1 base, leaving 14 bases of the junction unmatched. CDR1 and CDR2 from the germline V gene are SNHLY and FYNNEI. DNA for the CDR3: TGTGCCAGCAGTGAAGTGGTCCCGGGACAGGGGGTAATTAGCTACAATGAGCAGTTCTTC. Its translation: CASSEVVPGQGVISYNEQFF.

The gene calls are TRBV28 and TRBJ2-7; 9 bases line up with TRBD2. The germline V gene has CDR1 MDHEN and CDR2 SYDVKM. The ends lost 8 bases at V and 10 bases at J; junction bases unmatched: 15. The CDR3 has 14 residues. The CDR3 reads CASRRPQLAGLQYF. The CDR3 nucleotides read TGTGCCAGCCGCCGACCGCAACTAGCGGGTCTCCAGTACTTC.

Only a few counts were recorded for this clone. The chain carries TRBV5-5 and TRBJ2-7; D is ambiguous. Germline assignment: CDR1 SGHKS and CDR2 YYEKEE (reference sequence). The CDR3 has 14 amino acids. Trimming removed 1 base from V and 0 bases from J, with 8 bases in between. The DNA for the CDR3 is TGTGCCAGCAGCTTGATTAGATTCTCCTACGAGCAGTACTTC. Amino acids: CASSLIRFSYEQYF.

The DNA of the CDR3 is TGTGCCAGCAGCTTAATGGTTACTAGCGGGGGCTACAATGAGCAGTTCTTC. Residues: CASSLMVTSGGYNEQFF. V gene TRBV7-6 combines with J gene TRBJ2-1, with 11 nucleotides matching TRBD2. The CDR3 has 17 residues. CDR1 is SGHVS and CDR2 is FNYEAQ in the germline V gene. The ends lost 2 bases at V and 3 bases at J; junction bases unmatched: 6.

The chain combines TRBV11-3 with TRBJ1-2; TRBD1 agrees at 7 bases. V trimming: 8 bases; J trimming: 0 bases; junction bases outside the gene matches: 12. Germline loops: CDR1 SGHNT, CDR2 YENEEA. This CDR3 spans 16 amino acids. The CDR3 bases are TGTGCCAGCCGGGGAAGGACAGGTGGCACTAACTATGGCTACACCTTC. The encoded protein is CASRGRTGGTNYGYTF.

For the CDR3, the DNA is TGTGCCAGCAGCGAGGCGCAGGGGCATACGCAGTATTTT. Translation gives CASSEAQGHTQYF. The chain has TRBV9 and TRBJ2-3; weak D call: TRBD1 (6 bases). The CDR3 extends over 13 amino acids. CDR1 is SGDLS, CDR2 YYNGEE, per germline. Deletions cut 3 bases from V and 7 bases from J, with 12 bases between. Combining the CDR3 with reference TRBV9 and TRBJ2-3 gives the whole variable domain DSGVTQTPKHLITATGQRVTLRCSPRSGDLSVYWYQQSLDQGLQFLIQYYNGEERAKGNILERFSAQQFPDLHSELNLSSLELGDSALYFCASSEAQGHTQYFGPGTRLTVL.

The chain employs TRBV25-1 and TRBJ2-7; possible D gene TRBD1, 6 bases. The CDR3 sequence is 15 residues long. Germline CDR1 MGHDK, CDR2 SYGVNS. Between the trimmed V and J ends, which lost 3 bases and 4 bases, there was a span of 16 bases. DNA of the CDR3: TGTGCCAGCAGTGACACCGGGACAAGTCCTTACGAGCAGTACTTC. Its protein product is CASSDTGTSPYEQYF.

The chain combines TRBV6-6 with TRBJ2-3; 7 positions agree with TRBD1. The ends lost 0 bases at V and 0 bases at J; junction bases unmatched: 0. The CDR3 covers 15 residues. Germline V CDR1 and CDR2: MNHNY, SVGAGI (reference sequence). The DNA for the CDR3 is TGTGCCAGCAGTTACTCGGGACAGAGCACAGATACGCAGTATTTT. As protein: CASSYSGQSTDTQYF.

The V call is TRBV12-5, the J call TRBJ1-5; D not certain. The germline V gene has CDR1 LGHNT and CDR2 FRNRAP. With 3 bases removed from V and 2 bases from J, the gap between germline ends came to 8 bases. This CDR3 region has 14 residues. The CDR3 region has the DNA TGTGCTAGTGGTTTCGGGGTAGGCAATCAGCCCCAGCATTTT. Its translation is CASGFGVGNQPQHF.

The rearrangement links TRBV6-6 to TRBJ1-3; D not certain. Trimming shortened V by 0 bases and J by 2 bases, and 11 bases separated the two germline ends. This CDR3 has 16 residues. Germline V lookup: CDR1 MNHNY, CDR2 SVGAGI (reference sequence). The CDR3 DNA reads as TGTGCCAGCAGTTACTCCGGCAGGAGGACTGGAAACACCATATATTTT. It encodes CASSYSGRRTGNTIYF.

This rearrangement joins TRBV28 to TRBJ2-7; TRBD1 is a possible D gene (7 bases). CDR1 and CDR2 (germline): MDHEN, SYDVKM. V was cut by 5 bases and J by 6 bases, with 17 bases left in between. This CDR3 is 14 amino acids long. This chain's CDR3 is CASSPPGQGGEQYF. The CDR3 region has the DNA TGTGCCAGCAGTCCCCCTGGGCAGGGGGGCGAGCAGTACTTC.

The chain combines TRBV19 with TRBJ1-2, with D perhaps matching TRBD1 (5 bases). This CDR3 comprises 14 residues. The V end was cut by 5 bases, the J end by 0 bases, with 10 bases between. Germline V CDR1 and CDR2: LNHDA, SQIVND (reference sequence). The CDR3 region is CASSRGNTNYGYTF. The CDR3 DNA reads as TGTGCCAGTAGTCGGGGGAACACTAACTATGGCTACACCTTC.

The V gene is TRBV7-9, the J gene TRBJ1-1, with D tentatively TRBD1 (5 bases). The CDR3 contains 14 residues. Germline lookup yields CDR1 SEHNR and CDR2 FQNEAQ (reference sequence). V gave up 7 bases and J gave up 1 base, with 13 bases separating them. CDR3 amino acids: CASTQGRQNTEAFF. In DNA form, the CDR3 reads TGTGCCAGCACCCAGGGTCGGCAGAACACTGAAGCTTTCTTT.

J is TRBJ2-1 and V is TRBV4-2; no reliable D call. The CDR3 sequence is 13 residues long. Germline assignment: CDR1 LGHNA and CDR2 YNFKEQ. Trimming pared 1 base from V and 3 bases from J, leaving 4 bases between. The CDR3 region has the DNA TGTGCCAGCAGCCAAGGGAGCTACAATGAGCAGTTCTTC. Amino acids: CASSQGSYNEQFF.

CDR3 DNA: TGCGCCAGCAGCTTGTTGGTGGGAGCGGACACCGGGGAGCTGTTTTTT. It specifies CASSLLVGADTGELFF. The chain recombines TRBV5-1 with TRBJ2-2; D may be TRBD2 (5 bases). Trimming took off 1 base at V and 3 bases at J, with 13 bases between the two ends. The CDR3 runs to 16 residues. Germline values: CDR1 SGHRS, CDR2 YFSETQ.

This sequence joins TRBV2 and TRBJ1-3, with D unresolved. V was clipped by 3 bases and J by 8 bases, with 20 bases between them. The CDR3 is 16 residues long. Per germline, CDR1 SNHLY and CDR2 FYNNEI. This CDR3 reads CASSERAAPPADTIYF. CDR3 coding DNA: TGTGCCAGCAGTGAGAGGGCAGCGCCTCCGGCGGACACCATATATTTT.

This clone appeared once. This chain connects TRBV28 to TRBJ2-1, with D perhaps TRBD2 (6 bases). This CDR3 spans 16 amino acids. Germline assignment: CDR1 MDHEN and CDR2 SYDVKM. Trimming cost V 2 bases and J 5 bases, with 16 bases left between them. The DNA of the CDR3 is TGTGCCAGCAGTTTAGGGGACTCCAAAATCCACAATGAGCAGTTCTTC. It translates to CASSLGDSKIHNEQFF.

The chain has TRBV6-5 and TRBJ2-7, with a weak D call TRBD1 (6 bases). Looked up from germline, CDR1 is MNHEY and CDR2 is SVGAGI. V gave up 4 bases and J gave up 1 base, with 11 bases separating them. CDR3 length equals 14 residues. The CDR3 nucleotides read TGTGCCAGCAGTTCGACAGGCCTATCCTACGAGCAGTACTTC. This encodes CASSSTGLSYEQYF.

The chain couples TRBV30 to TRBJ1-2, with TRBD1 matching over 8 bases. After removal of 0 bases from V and 7 bases from J, the junction contained 4 bases not matched to a gene. The CDR3 has 13 residues. Germline CDR1 reads GTSNPN; CDR2 reads SVGIG (reference sequence). The CDR3 DNA reads as TGTGCCTGGAGTGTACGGACAGGGTTTGGCTACACCTTC. This gives the protein CAWSVRTGFGYTF.

This clone was detected once. This chain links TRBV3-1 (or the pseudogene TRBV3-2) with TRBJ2-7; 8 nucleotides agree with TRBD2. Germline trimming cut 1 base from V and 4 bases from J; bases unmatched to any gene: 3. CDR1 is LGHDT, CDR2 YNNKEL, per germline (reference sequence). This CDR3 spans 14 amino acids. CDR3: CASSQVSGVYEQYF. In DNA form, the CDR3 reads TGTGCCAGCAGCCAAGTTAGCGGGGTATACGAGCAGTACTTC.